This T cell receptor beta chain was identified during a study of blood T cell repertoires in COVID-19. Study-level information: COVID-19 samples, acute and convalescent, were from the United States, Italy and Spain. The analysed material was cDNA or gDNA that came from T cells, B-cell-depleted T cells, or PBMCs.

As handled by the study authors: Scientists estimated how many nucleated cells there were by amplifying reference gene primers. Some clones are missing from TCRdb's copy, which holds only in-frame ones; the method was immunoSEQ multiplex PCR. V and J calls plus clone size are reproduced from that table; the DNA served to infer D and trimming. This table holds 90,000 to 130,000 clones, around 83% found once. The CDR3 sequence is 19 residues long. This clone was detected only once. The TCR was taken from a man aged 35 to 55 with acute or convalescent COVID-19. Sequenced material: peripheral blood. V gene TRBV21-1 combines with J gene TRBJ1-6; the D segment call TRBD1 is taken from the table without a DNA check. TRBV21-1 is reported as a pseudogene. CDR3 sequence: CASSKETGWGVGYNSPLHF. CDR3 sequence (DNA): TGTGCCAGCAGCAAAGAGACAGGTTGGGGAGTTGGCTATAATTCACCCCTCCACTTT.